The 20 T cell receptor beta chains given below trace back to one sample, sequenced in a study of blood T cell repertoires in COVID-19 (dated by TCRdb to 2020 to 2022). The library was prepared using the immunoSEQ multiplex PCR assay. In its TCRdb copy, this immuneACCESS table keeps in-frame sequences only and misses some clones. Where compared with another copy, unresolved V genes explain less than half of these, and the others have no known cause. In this sample the table shows about 130,000 clones, roughly 72% of which occur a single time. Around 6% of the sample goes to the ten largest clones. Source material: peripheral blood. These receptor sequences come from a man in his fifties or sixties with acute or convalescent COVID-19.

In this sample, this clone turned up once. The chain couples TRBV15 to TRBJ1-2; 10 nucleotides align to TRBD1. The CDR3 is 15 residues long. Trimming at V came to 0 bases and at J to 5 bases, leaving 3 bases not matched to a gene. CDR1 is LNHNV, CDR2 YYDKDF, per germline (reference sequence). In DNA, the CDR3 is TGTGCCACCAGCAGAGAGGGACAGGGGAGGTATGGCTACACCTTC. This codes for CATSREGQGRYGYTF.

The J gene is TRBJ2-5, the V gene TRBV5-1, with 8 bases identical to TRBD2. V shed 0 bases and J 11 bases; nucleotides not matched to a gene: 6. The CDR3 spans 13 residues. Looked up from germline, CDR1 is SGHRS and CDR2 is YFSETQ. Written as DNA, the CDR3 is TGCGCCAGCAGCTTGGATCTAGCGGGTTCGCAGTACTTC. Amino acids: CASSLDLAGSQYF.

The V gene is TRBV7-9, the J gene TRBJ1-6; 8 positions agree with TRBD1. V lost 4 bases to trimming and J lost 7 bases; unmatched junction nucleotides: 9. The CDR3 loop spans 16 amino acids. Germline lookup yields CDR1 SEHNR and CDR2 FQNEAQ (reference sequence). The CDR3 loop reads CASSSWTGPRNSPLHF. The CDR3 nucleotides read TGTGCCAGCAGCTCTTGGACAGGGCCGAGGAATTCACCCCTCCACTTT.

The chain has TRBV11-3 and TRBJ1-2; 8 nucleotides align to TRBD1. Germline V gives CDR1 SGHNT, CDR2 YENEEA. J was trimmed by 2 bases and V by 4 bases; bases with no gene match: 6. The CDR3 loop spans 15 amino acids. The CDR3 DNA follows: TGTGCCAGCAGCTCTGGACAGGGACTGAACTATGGCTACACCTTC. It is translated as CASSSGQGLNYGYTF.

V and J are TRBV12-5 and TRBJ1-1; D is unclear. CDR3 size: 14 residues. Germline V gene sequence: CDR1 LGHNT, CDR2 FRNRAP. Trimming removed 2 bases at V and 2 bases at J, with 9 bases between. This chain's CDR3 is CASGLNGVNTEAFF. CDR3 DNA sequence: TGTGCTAGTGGTTTGAACGGGGTAAACACTGAAGCTTTCTTT.

The gene calls are TRBV19 and TRBJ1-5; 9 bases fit TRBD1. Trimming cost V 6 bases and J 8 bases; bases outside gene matches: 11. Per germline, CDR1 LNHDA and CDR2 SQIVND (reference sequence). The CDR3 loop spans 15 amino acids. CDR3 protein: CASRVGDRVTKPQHF. DNA of the CDR3: TGTGCCAGTAGGGTAGGGGACAGGGTAACGAAGCCCCAGCATTTT.

This clone was counted between two and nine times. The V call is TRBV2, the J call TRBJ1-5; 10 bases map to TRBD1. The germline V gene has CDR1 SNHLY and CDR2 FYNNEI. CDR3 length: 15 amino acids. The trim removed 10 bases at V and 0 bases at J, leaving 6 bases unmatched. CDR3 DNA: TGTGCCATCGGGGGGGACAGGGGTAGCAATCAGCCCCAGCATTTT. Translation gives CAIGGDRGSNQPQHF. Full variable domain (remainder filled in from reference TRBV2 and TRBJ1-5): EPEVTQTPSHQVTQMGQEVILRCVPISNHLYFYWYRQILGQKVEFLVSFYNNEISEKSEIFDDQFSVERPDGSNFTLKIRSTKLEDSAMYFCAIGGDRGSNQPQHFGDGTRLSIL.

The V and J genes are TRBV29-1 and TRBJ1-2, with D possibly matching TRBD1 (6 bases). Trimming shortened V by 4 bases and J by 2 bases, and 8 bases separated the two germline ends. Germline V gene lookup returns CDR1 SQVTM and CDR2 ANQGSEA. The CDR3 sequence is 12 residues long. The CDR3 DNA reads TGCAGCGTTGGACAGGCGAACTATGGCTACACCTTC. Translated: CSVGQANYGYTF.

The chain couples TRBV14 to TRBJ1-1; D is possibly TRBD1 (6 bases). Germline V gives CDR1 SGHDN, CDR2 FVKESK. This CDR3 comprises 13 residues. The V gene lost 6 bases and the J gene lost 8 bases, with 16 bases spanning the gap. The CDR3 region has the DNA TGTGCCAGCAGACCGGTGGGGGCGGCCGAAGCTTTCTTT. Translated, it gives CASRPVGAAEAFF. Full variable domain (remainder filled in from reference TRBV14 and TRBJ1-1): EAGVTQFPSHSVIEKGQTVTLRCDPISGHDNLYWYRRVMGKEIKFLLHFVKESKQDESGMPNNRFLAERTGGTYSTLKVQPAELEDSGVYFCASRPVGAAEAFFGQGTRLTVV.

The genes are TRBV11-3 and TRBJ1-2; D gene unclear. This CDR3 region has 12 residues. CDR1 and CDR2 (germline): SGHNT, YENEEA. Trimming stripped 8 bases from V and 5 bases from J, with 12 bases between. The CDR3 loop is CASLRHQYGYTF. The DNA for the CDR3 is TGTGCCAGCCTACGACACCAGTATGGCTACACCTTC.

The V gene is TRBV7-9, the J gene TRBJ2-5, with 12 bases lining up with TRBD2. The J segment lost 5 bases and the V segment lost 5 bases, leaving 9 bases of the junction unmatched. Germline values: CDR1 SEHNR, CDR2 FQNEAQ (reference sequence). The CDR3 is made up of 16 amino acids. The CDR3 DNA is TGTGCCAGCAGCCCAGGACTAGCGGGGTCCCGGGAGACCCAGTACTTC. Translating gives CASSPGLAGSRETQYF.

The CDR3 DNA reads as TGTGCCAGCAGTGAGGGCCGGGGTCGGGGCAATCAGCCCCAGCATTTT. Translating gives CASSEGRGRGNQPQHF. The chain combines TRBV6-1 with TRBJ1-5; D unresolved. The CDR3 spans 16 residues. Per germline, CDR1 MNHNS and CDR2 SASEGT. V was cut by 3 bases and J by 2 bases, with 14 bases left in between.

Details on this clone: Other DNA sequences in this sample translate to the same CDR3. The chain recombines TRBV14 with TRBJ1-1; D unresolved. Germline V gives CDR1 SGHDN, CDR2 FVKESK. The CDR3 length is 14 residues. Trimming took off 4 bases at V and 0 bases at J, with 9 bases between the two ends. CDR3 in DNA: TGTGCCAGCAGCCCCCCGGGAATGAACACTGAAGCTTTCTTT. As protein: CASSPPGMNTEAFF.

This clone was observed a handful of times. The genes are TRBV18 and TRBJ1-1; D is ambiguous. V lost 2 bases to trimming and J lost 1 base, with 5 bases between them. Germline V gene sequence: CDR1 KGHSH, CDR2 LQKENI. The CDR3 has 13 residues. In DNA form, the CDR3 reads TGTGCCAGCTCACCAAACAGGAACACTGAAGCTTTCTTT. It specifies CASSPNRNTEAFF.

The chain couples TRBV5-1 to TRBJ2-6; D may be TRBD2 (5 bases). The CDR3 totals 16 residues. V was cut by 0 bases and J by 0 bases, with 7 bases left in between. CDR1 SGHRS and CDR2 YFSETQ come from the germline V gene. The CDR3 DNA sequence: TGCGCCAGCAGCTTGGCCGCGGGCTCTGGGGCCAACGTCCTGACTTTC. Amino acids: CASSLAAGSGANVLTF.

The table lists this clone with a few counts. The J gene is TRBJ1-1, the V gene TRBV10-2; maybe TRBD1 (6 bases). This CDR3 region has 13 residues. Germline CDR1 WSHSY, CDR2 SAAADI. Trimming shortened V by 6 bases and J by 3 bases, and 11 bases separated the two germline ends. The CDR3 spells CASSGQRYTEAFF. The CDR3 nucleotides read TGCGCCAGCAGCGGACAGCGGTACACTGAAGCTTTCTTT.

The chain has TRBV12-3 or TRBV12-4 and TRBJ2-1; a possible D gene is TRBD1 (5 bases). The V end was cut by 3 bases, the J end by 10 bases, with 10 bases between. The CDR3 has 12 amino acids. CDR3 sequence: CASSLTVVEQFF. The CDR3 region has the DNA TGTGCCAGCAGTTTGACAGTTGTGGAGCAGTTCTTC.

The rearrangement uses TRBV27 and TRBJ2-3; no definite D call. V lost 6 bases and J 4 bases, leaving 14 bases between the germline ends. This CDR3 spans 14 amino acids. Per germline, CDR1 MNHEY and CDR2 SMNVEV (reference sequence). This CDR3 is CASSPWPNPDTQYF. CDR3 sequence (DNA): TGTGCCAGCAGCCCATGGCCGAATCCAGATACGCAGTATTTT.

The V and J genes are TRBV10-3 and TRBJ1-2, with 7 bases lining up with TRBD1. Germline CDR1 reads ENHRY; CDR2 reads SYGVKD. This CDR3 contains 12 residues. The J segment lost 6 bases and the V segment lost 10 bases, leaving 8 bases of the junction unmatched. The CDR3 is CATHLTGDGYTF. The CDR3 DNA sequence: TGTGCCACCCATCTAACAGGGGATGGCTACACCTTC.

This chain uses TRBV7-3 with TRBJ2-2; 8 positions agree with TRBD1. V lost 2 bases and J lost 6; bases outside the gene matches: 8. CDR3 length: 16 residues. CDR1 is SGHTA and CDR2 is FQGTGA in the germline V gene. CDR3 sequence reads: CASSLLPGGTAGELFF. The CDR3 DNA reads as TGTGCCAGCAGCTTATTGCCAGGGGGCACGGCCGGGGAGCTGTTTTTT.